One and the same sample provided the 2 T cell receptor beta chains below, sequenced in a study of early T cells in non-severe SARS-CoV-2 infection (TCRdb year 2021). Preparation of the library involved 5' RACE. Sequencing instrument: NextSeq 500. Starting from the raw public reads, TCRdb applied fastp trimming at Q25, assembled clones with MiXCR and retained in-frame beta chains. Identical CDR3 protein sequences are pooled into one entry, listed with their most common genes and DNA. Recorded for this sample are about 99,000 distinct CDR3 sequences; approximately 16% of them occurred a single time. Over 1% of the sample is taken by the ten largest. The sample was whole blood. These receptors originate from an adult who was a healthcare worker with PCR-confirmed SARS-CoV-2 infection or an uninfected control (not recorded which).

This clonotype was recorded at least ten times. V and J are TRBV7-9 and TRBJ1-6; 10 positions match TRBD1. This CDR3 is built from 14 residues. With 3 bases clipped from V and 9 bases from J, the junction kept 2 bases outside the gene matches. CDR1 and CDR2 from the germline V gene are SEHNR and FQNEAQ (reference sequence). CDR3 region: CASSLTGGSSPLHF. The CDR3 region has the DNA TGTGCCAGCAGCTTGACAGGGGGCAGTTCACCCCTCCACTTT. Drawing the rest from reference TRBV7-9 and TRBJ1-6, the complete variable domain is DTGVSQNPRHKITKRGQNVTFRCDPISEHNRLYWYRQTLGQGPEFLTYFQNEAQLEKSRLLSDRFSAERPKGSFSTLEIQRTEQGDSAMYLCASSLTGGSSPLHFGNGTRLTVT.

CDR3 loop: CASSSQGDGYTF. The CDR3 DNA sequence: TGTGCCAGCAGTTCACAGGGAGACGGCTACACCTTC. The chain couples TRBV6-5 to TRBJ1-2; tentatively, D is TRBD1 (6 bases). The germline V and J ends were trimmed by 4 bases and 8 bases, with 11 bases remaining between them. CDR3 length: 12 amino acids. The germline V gene encodes CDR1 MNHEY and CDR2 SVGAGI.